This TCR beta chain derives from a study of OX40 agonist ivuxolimab in advanced cancers. Study-wide background: Given to patients was ivuxolimab, an agonistic anti-OX40 (CD134) antibody. The eligibility criteria allowed prior anti-PD-1, anti-PD-L1 or anti-CTLA-4 therapy, and 40% had some.

Assay used: immunoSEQ multiplex PCR; TCRdb lists only in-frame clones, some missing. The sample lists 35,000 to 50,000 clones, roughly 90% occurring once. This material consisted of CD4+ or CD8+ T cells sorted from blood, taken in a trial of the OX40 agonist ivuxolimab. The sequence was obtained from an adult with an advanced solid tumor such as melanoma, head and neck, liver or kidney cancer.

The CDR3 nucleotides are TGTGCCAGCAGTTTTTTCCCGCCATACCCGGGACGGAGGTACAATGAGCAGTTCTTC. Translating gives CASSFFPPYPGRRYNEQFF. The chain carries TRBV12-1 and TRBJ2-1. TRBV12-1 is given as a pseudogene. CDR3 size: 19 residues.